The rows below give T cell receptor beta chains drawn from one sample of a study of T cell responses to AZD1222 COVID-19 vaccine. The table came from immunoSEQ multiplex PCR; TCRdb's copy has only in-frame clones and leaves some out. The table shows about 150,000 clones, with about nine tenths occurring only once. Sequencing used peripheral blood, obtained on day 0 of AZD1222 vaccination. All receptors derive from an adult in good health. CDR3s include the opening cysteine and the closing phenylalanine or tryptophan. A D gene is named only where the DNA matches it firmly. Only some rows state a clone size, as once, few, many or a class for expanded clones.

D: TRBD1; size: -; V: TRBV5-6; J: TRBJ1-1; CDR3: CASSVAGGTGDVNTEAFF; DNA: TGTGCCAGCAGCGTGGCTGGCGGGACAGGGGATGTGAACACTGAAGCTTTCTTT
D: TRBD1; size: -; V: TRBV19; J: TRBJ1-5; CDR3: CASSILEGQGGGNQPQHF; DNA: TGTGCCAGTAGTATTTTGGAAGGGCAGGGGGGTGGCAATCAGCCCCAGCATTTT
D: -; size: few; V: TRBV29-1; J: TRBJ1-1; CDR3: CSVEEPPGNTEAFF; DNA: TGCAGCGTTGAAGAGCCTCCGGGGAACACTGAAGCTTTCTTT
D: -; size: -; V: TRBV4-2; J: TRBJ2-5; CDR3: CASSQVGGHDQETQYF; DNA: TGTGCCAGCAGCCAAGTGGGGGGCCATGACCAAGAGACCCAGTACTTC
D: TRBD1; size: -; V: TRBV6-6; J: TRBJ2-7; CDR3: CASSPGGQGAYEQYF; DNA: TGTGCCAGCAGCCCCGGGGGACAGGGGGCGTACGAGCAGTACTTC
D: TRBD1; size: -; V: TRBV7-2; J: TRBJ1-5; CDR3: CASSGQGASQPQHF; DNA: TGTGCCAGCAGCGGACAGGGGGCGAGCCAGCCCCAGCATTTT
D: -; size: -; V: TRBV28; J: TRBJ2-5; CDR3: CASRETGSQETQYF; DNA: TGTGCCAGCAGGGAAACTGGCTCCCAAGAGACCCAGTACTTC
D: -; size: -; V: TRBV12-3/TRBV12-4; J: TRBJ1-2; CDR3: CASSLGRDGYTF; DNA: TGTGCCAGCAGTTTAGGTCGGGATGGCTACACCTTC
D: TRBD1; size: -; V: TRBV29-1; J: TRBJ2-7; CDR3: CSAYRGYEQYF; DNA: TGCAGCGCATACAGGGGATACGAGCAGTACTTC
D: TRBD1; size: -; V: TRBV2; J: TRBJ2-7; CDR3: CASSLQGTVYEQYF; DNA: TGTGCCAGCAGTTTACAGGGGACGGTCTACGAGCAGTACTTC
D: -; size: -; V: TRBV6-5; J: TRBJ1-3; CDR3: CASTPDGLSGNTIYF; DNA: TGTGCCAGCACCCCGGACGGCCTCTCTGGAAACACCATATATTTT
D: -; size: -; V: TRBV5-4; J: TRBJ1-3; CDR3: CASSLVGRGGNTIYF; DNA: TGTGCCAGCAGCTTGGTTGGCAGGGGTGGAAACACCATATATTTT
D: -; size: -; V: TRBV2; J: TRBJ2-7; CDR3: CASSNSANRVEQYF; DNA: TGTGCCAGCAGTAATTCAGCCAACAGGGTCGAGCAGTACTTC
D: -; size: -; V: TRBV19; J: TRBJ2-3; CDR3: CASEGLGTDTQYF; DNA: TGTGCCAGTGAGGGGCTCGGCACAGATACGCAGTATTTT
D: TRBD1; size: -; V: TRBV4-3; J: TRBJ1-4; CDR3: CASSLQGMGEKLFF; DNA: TGCGCCAGCAGCTTACAGGGGATGGGTGAAAAACTGTTTTTT
D: -; size: -; V: TRBV7-2; J: TRBJ1-1; CDR3: CASSLGSRADTEAFF; DNA: TGTGCCAGCAGCTTAGGCTCTAGGGCGGACACTGAAGCTTTCTTT
D: -; size: -; V: TRBV18; J: TRBJ1-2; CDR3: CASSPPSGRGGGYTF; DNA: TGTGCCAGCTCACCACCGTCCGGGCGGGGAGGAGGCTACACCTTC
D: -; size: -; V: TRBV19; J: TRBJ1-5; CDR3: CASSARPQGSNQPQHF; DNA: TGTGCCAGTAGTGCCCGTCCGCAGGGGAGCAATCAGCCCCAGCATTTT
D: TRBD1; size: -; V: TRBV19; J: TRBJ2-7; CDR3: CASNGQGAEEQYF; DNA: TGTGCCAGTAACGGACAGGGGGCGGAGGAGCAGTACTTC
D: TRBD1; size: few; V: TRBV6-1; J: TRBJ1-5; CDR3: CASSESRGLESQPQHF; DNA: TGTGCCAGCAGTGAATCTAGGGGGCTGGAAAGTCAGCCCCAGCATTTT
D: TRBD2; size: -; V: TRBV7-2; J: TRBJ2-7; CDR3: CASSRGGGGSSYEQYF; DNA: TGTGCCAGCAGCCGCGGCGGCGGGGGAAGCTCCTACGAGCAGTACTTC
D: -; size: -; V: TRBV11-2; J: TRBJ1-4; CDR3: CASRPGAGNEKLFF; DNA: TGTGCCAGCAGACCGGGGGCAGGGAATGAAAAACTGTTTTTT
D: -; size: once; V: TRBV21-1; J: TRBJ2-7; CDR3: CASSRGRGLSYEQYF; DNA: TGTGCCAGCAGCCGAGGGAGGGGGCTCTCCTACGAGCAGTACTTC
D: TRBD1; size: -; V: TRBV19; J: TRBJ1-4; CDR3: CASSIHGSGQGARKEKLFF; DNA: TGTGCCAGTAGTATTCATGGATCGGGACAGGGGGCCAGAAAAGAAAAACTGTTTTTT
D: -; size: once; V: TRBV2; J: TRBJ1-1; CDR3: CASRKTGLGTEAFF; DNA: TGTGCCAGCAGAAAAACAGGGTTGGGCACTGAAGCTTTCTTT
D: TRBD2; size: -; V: TRBV18; J: TRBJ2-1; CDR3: CASSPPGLAGGRSGDEQFF; DNA: TGTGCCAGCTCTCCACCGGGACTAGCGGGGGGGCGCAGCGGGGATGAGCAGTTCTTC
D: TRBD1; size: -; V: TRBV29-1; J: TRBJ2-7; CDR3: CSIIWTGGHEQYF; DNA: TGCAGCATAATCTGGACAGGGGGACACGAGCAGTACTTC
D: -; size: few; V: TRBV14; J: TRBJ2-5; CDR3: CASSRQSRQETQYF; DNA: TGTGCCAGCAGCCGTCAAAGCCGGCAAGAGACCCAGTACTTC
D: TRBD2; size: -; V: TRBV7-2; J: TRBJ2-7; CDR3: CASSPRLASDEQYF; DNA: TGTGCCAGCAGCCCCAGACTAGCCTCCGACGAGCAGTACTTC
D: TRBD2; size: -; V: TRBV19; J: TRBJ2-7; CDR3: CASTPGGRYEQYF; DNA: TGTGCCAGTACCCCCGGGGGGAGATACGAGCAGTACTTC
D: TRBD1; size: -; V: TRBV5-1; J: TRBJ2-2; CDR3: CASSRGQGAGTGELFF; DNA: TGCGCCAGCAGCCGAGGACAGGGGGCGGGCACCGGGGAGCTGTTTTTT